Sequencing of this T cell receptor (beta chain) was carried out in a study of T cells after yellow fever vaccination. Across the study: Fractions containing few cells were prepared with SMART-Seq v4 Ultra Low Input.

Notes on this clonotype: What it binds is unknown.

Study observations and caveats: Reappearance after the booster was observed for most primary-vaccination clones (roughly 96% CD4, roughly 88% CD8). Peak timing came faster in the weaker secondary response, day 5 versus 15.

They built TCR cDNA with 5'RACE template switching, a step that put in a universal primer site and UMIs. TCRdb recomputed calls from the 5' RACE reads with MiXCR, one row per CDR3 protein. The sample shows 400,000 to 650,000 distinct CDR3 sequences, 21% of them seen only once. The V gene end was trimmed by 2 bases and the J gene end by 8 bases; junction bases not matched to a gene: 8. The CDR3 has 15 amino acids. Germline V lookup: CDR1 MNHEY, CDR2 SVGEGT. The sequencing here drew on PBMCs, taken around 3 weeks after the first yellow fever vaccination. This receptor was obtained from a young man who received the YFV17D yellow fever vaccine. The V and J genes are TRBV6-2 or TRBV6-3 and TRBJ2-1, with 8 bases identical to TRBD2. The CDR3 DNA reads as TGTGCCAGCAGTTACCCCTCGGCGGGGGGTGATGAGCAGTTCTTC. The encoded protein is CASSYPSAGGDEQFF.